This is a list of T cell receptor beta chains from one sample in a study of T cells in Graves' hyperthyroidism and ophthalmopathy. TCRdb processed the multiplex PCR reads anew with MiXCR; each CDR3 protein has one entry. Of 600,000 or so distinct CDR3 sequences in the sample, roughly 17% were seen once. The material sequenced was blood. Receptors were obtained from a woman aged 25 to 39 with Graves' hyperthyroidism. Each CDR3 is given with its conserved first and last residue. The D gene is left open where the match is weak. Clone size is shown for a subset of rows, as once, few, many or a class of expanded clone.

NA	TRBJ2-3	TRBV11-3	few	TGTGCCAGCAGCTTTCGTGGGGGTGGAGATACGCAGTATTTT	CASSFRGGGDTQYF
TRBD2	TRBJ2-1	TRBV2	NA	TGTGCCAGCAGAGCCGGGACTAGCGGGAGGGGGTCTTCAGCGAGCTCCTACAATGAGCAGTTCTTC	CASRAGTSGRGSSASSYNEQFF
TRBD1	TRBJ1-2	TRBV28	many	TGTGCCAGCAGGACCCCGGAGGGGGCCGGTGGCTACACCTTC	CASRTPEGAGGYTF
NA	TRBJ2-2	TRBV2	many	TGTGCCAGCATGACCCTCTACGGGGGCAACACCGGGGAGCTGTTTTTT	CASMTLYGGNTGELFF
NA	TRBJ2-1	TRBV27	NA	TGTGCCAGCAGTGGGGGACGTGGGAATGAGCAGTTCTTC	CASSGGRGNEQFF
TRBD2	TRBJ2-1	TRBV24-1	many	TGTGCCACCAGTGATCCGGATAGCGGGAGCCCCAACAATGAGCAGTTCTTC	CATSDPDSGSPNNEQFF
TRBD2	TRBJ2-3	TRBV2	few	TGTGCCAGCAGGCCTAGCGGGGGGCCCACAGATACGCAGTATTTT	CASRPSGGPTDTQYF
TRBD1	TRBJ2-3	TRBV5-6	many	TGTGCCAGCAGCTTGGCCGAGACAGGGTATACGCAGTATTTT	CASSLAETGYTQYF
TRBD1	TRBJ1-2	TRBV27	many	TGTGCCAGCAGTTTCTCCGGGACAGGGGGCTCTGGCTACACCTTC	CASSFSGTGGSGYTF
TRBD1	TRBJ2-7	TRBV20-1	few	TGCAGTGCTAAAAATCGGGACAGATACGAGCAGTACTTC	CSAKNRDRYEQYF
NA	TRBJ2-6	TRBV7-2	NA	TGTGTCAGCAGCTCCCCCCCCCTGGGTGGGGCCAACGTCCTGACTTTC	CVSSSPPLGGANVLTF
NA	TRBJ1-4	TRBV28	NA	TGTGCCAGCAAATCACCAAACGCTAAACGGGAAAAACTGTTTTTT	CASKSPNAKREKLFF
NA	TRBJ1-3	TRBV5-1	NA	TGCGCCAGCAGCATCACAGGGACGTCGGGCTCTGGAAACACCATATATTTT	CASSITGTSGSGNTIYF
TRBD2	TRBJ2-1	TRBV4-3	NA	TGCGCCAGCAGCCAAACGCGGGAGGGGAACAATGAGCAGTTCTTC	CASSQTREGNNEQFF
NA	TRBJ2-1	TRBV7-2	NA	TGTGCCAGCAGCTTAGTGTGGTGGAAGGGGGAGTACAATGAGCAGTTCTTC	CASSLVWWKGEYNEQFF
TRBD1	TRBJ2-5	TRBV12-3/TRBV12-4	NA	TGTGCCAGCAGTCACTACGAGGGACAGCAAGAGACCCAGTACTTC	CASSHYEGQQETQYF
NA	TRBJ2-1	TRBV11-2	many	TGTGCCAGCAGCTTTTTAGCAGACCGTCTCTCCTACAATGAGCAGTTCTTC	CASSFLADRLSYNEQFF
NA	TRBJ2-7	TRBV4-1	NA	TGCGCCAGCAGCCAAGATATCATAGCGCGGGACGAGCAGTACTTC	CASSQDIIARDEQYF
NA	TRBJ2-3	TRBV19	many	TGTGCCAGTAGTATGGGCGGGACGGCTGAAGATACGCAGTATTTT	CASSMGGTAEDTQYF
NA	TRBJ1-3	TRBV5-1	few	TGCGCCAGCAGCCACTCACAGGGAAACACCATATATTTT	CASSHSQGNTIYF
TRBD2	TRBJ2-1	TRBV11-2	many	TGTGCCAGCAGCTTGGGGCATTCTAGCGGGGGGTCCTACAATGAGCAGTTCTTC	CASSLGHSSGGSYNEQFF
NA	TRBJ2-3	TRBV28	few	TGTGCCAGCAGTTCCCAGGGGAATAGCACAGATACGCAGTATTTT	CASSSQGNSTDTQYF
NA	TRBJ2-7	TRBV2	many	TGTGCCAGCAGTACCCCCCAGGGTGGGGGGACCTACGAGCAGTACTTC	CASSTPQGGGTYEQYF
NA	TRBJ1-1	TRBV30	NA	TGTGCCTGGAGTGTACAGCCCACTGAAGCTTTCTTT	CAWSVQPTEAFF
TRBD2	TRBJ2-4	TRBV2	many	TGTGCCAGCAGGGGGACTAGTGACATTCAGTACTTC	CASRGTSDIQYF
TRBD1	TRBJ1-2	TRBV27	many	TGTGCCAGCAGTACCCTCGGACAGGAATATGGCTACACCTTC	CASSTLGQEYGYTF
NA	TRBJ2-2	TRBV6-5	NA	TGTACCAGCAGTTACATTGGCGCGGAGAACACCGGGGAGCTGTTTTTT	CTSSYIGAENTGELFF
TRBD2	TRBJ2-1	TRBV7-9	many	TGTGCCAGCGGGACTAGCGGGGGAGACAATGAGCAGTTCTTC	CASGTSGGDNEQFF
NA	TRBJ1-5	TRBV13	NA	TGTGCCAGCAGCTTATGGGGGCTTCAGCCCCAGCATTTT	CASSLWGLQPQHF
NA	TRBJ2-7	TRBV28	many	TGTGCCAGCATCTTCTCGGGGGCTAGGGGTCGGGAGCAGTACTTC	CASIFSGARGREQYF
TRBD1	TRBJ2-2	TRBV5-6	many	TGTGCCAGCAGCGGAGGACAGGCCGCGAACACCGGGGAGCTGTTTTTT	CASSGGQAANTGELFF
NA	TRBJ2-1	TRBV5-4	NA	TGTGCCAGCAGCGGCTCCCGGGGCCAACTGTACAATGAGCAGTTCTTC	CASSGSRGQLYNEQFF
NA	TRBJ1-4	TRBV18	NA	TGTGCCAGCTCACAACAGGGAAGGGATGAAAAACTGTTTTTT	CASSQQGRDEKLFF
NA	TRBJ1-1	TRBV30	many	TGTGCCTGGAGTGTTTTCATAGGGGCGACTGAAGCTTTCTTT	CAWSVFIGATEAFF
NA	TRBJ1-5	TRBV28	many	TGTGCCAGCAGTTTTTTGGGTCAGCCCCAGCATTTT	CASSFLGQPQHF
NA	TRBJ2-3	TRBV6-1	many	TGTGCCAGCAGTGAAAGGACCCTCACAGATACGCAGTATTTT	CASSERTLTDTQYF
TRBD1	TRBJ2-2	TRBV7-3	few	TGTGCCAGCAGCTTAACCGCGACAGGGGTCACCGGGGAGCTGTTTTTT	CASSLTATGVTGELFF
NA	TRBJ1-1	TRBV27	many	TGTGCCAGCAGTCAGAGAACGGGGTTACGAAAAGCTTTCTTT	CASSQRTGLRKAFF
NA	TRBJ2-2	TRBV19	few	TGTGCCAGTAGACTCGCGGGATCTGGCGGGGAGCTGTTTTTT	CASRLAGSGGELFF
NA	TRBJ2-7	TRBV20-1	few	TGCAGTGCTAGAGATCAGCGGTTCTCCTACGAGCAGTACTTC	CSARDQRFSYEQYF
TRBD2	TRBJ2-3	TRBV6-2/TRBV6-3	few	TGTGCCAGCAGTTACTCGCGGGAGGGCGGCTCAGATACGCAGTATTTT	CASSYSREGGSDTQYF
NA	TRBJ2-1	TRBV7-2	many	TGTGCCAGCACCCCTGGGGTTAGCTCCTACAATGAGCAGTTCTTC	CASTPGVSSYNEQFF
TRBD2	TRBJ2-3	TRBV28	many	TGTGCCAGCAGTTCCCCAGCTAGCGGGAGGACAGATACGCAGTATTTT	CASSSPASGRTDTQYF
NA	TRBJ1-4	TRBV5-1	many	TGCGCCAGCAGCTTGGCCGTCGGGATGGATGAAAAACTGTTTTTT	CASSLAVGMDEKLFF
NA	TRBJ2-3	TRBV4-3	few	TGCGCCAGCAGCCAAGAGGAGGCAGGGGGCACAGATACGCAGTATTTT	CASSQEEAGGTDTQYF
NA	TRBJ2-5	TRBV19	many	TGTGCCAGTAGTAGAAGACGGGACCAAGAGACCCAGTACTTC	CASSRRRDQETQYF
NA	TRBJ1-2	TRBV12-3/TRBV12-4	many	TGTGCCAGCAGTCCCCGTACGGGCGCCGTTAACTATGGCTACACCTTC	CASSPRTGAVNYGYTF
NA	TRBJ2-7	TRBV4-2	NA	TGTGCCAGCAGCCAATACCGTTTCGAAGGTGGAGCCTACGAGCAGTACTTC	CASSQYRFEGGAYEQYF
NA	TRBJ1-2	TRBV12-5	many	TGTGCTAGTTCACGGGGGGCCCGCCTCGATTATGGCTACACCTTC	CASSRGARLDYGYTF
NA	TRBJ1-1	TRBV2	many	TGTGCCAGAGATGACCGGAGGTCGGGGTACACTGAAGCTTTCTTT	CARDDRRSGYTEAFF
NA	TRBJ1-3	TRBV29-1	NA	TGCAGCGTTGAGGGGTTTGGAAACACCATATATTTT	CSVEGFGNTIYF
TRBD1	TRBJ2-2	TRBV9	few	TGTGCCAGCAGCGTAGCAGGGGGGAACACCGGGGAGCTGTTTTTT	CASSVAGGNTGELFF
TRBD1	TRBJ1-3	TRBV5-1	few	TGCGCCAGCAGCCAAGGGGACAGGGTGGCTGGAAACACCATATATTTT	CASSQGDRVAGNTIYF
NA	TRBJ2-3	TRBV24-1	NA	TGTGCCACCAGTGATTGGGGGGCTGAGGGTACGCAGTATTTT	CATSDWGAEGTQYF
NA	TRBJ1-4	TRBV10-3	NA	TGTGCCATCAGGGGGAGTGCCCTTAATGAAAAACTGTTTTTT	CAIRGSALNEKLFF
TRBD1	TRBJ2-7	TRBV5-8	few	TGTGCCAGCAGCTCTAGGACAGGGGGTCCCTCCTACGAGCAGTACTTC	CASSSRTGGPSYEQYF
TRBD2	TRBJ2-7	TRBV11-3	many	TGTGCCAGCAGCTCTCCTAGCGGGATCGGATCGTCCGAGCAGTACTTC	CASSSPSGIGSSEQYF